The 21 T cell receptor beta chains below all came from one sample that was sequenced in a study of blood T cell repertoires in COVID-19 (TCRdb year 2020). The library was made by the immunoSEQ multiplex PCR assay. The clones in this table, taken by TCRdb from immuneACCESS, are in-frame only. Not every clone is retained; where verified, under half of the shortfall comes from an unresolved V gene, and the cause of the rest is unknown. The sample table contains nearly 350,000 clones; only one count was recorded for around 80% of them. Jointly, the top ten make up 2.5% to 3.5% of the sample. Sequencing was carried out using peripheral blood. These receptors all stem from a man aged 25 to 40 with active or convalescent COVID-19.

The chain has TRBV28 and TRBJ2-7; D perhaps matches TRBD1 (5 bases). Germline V gene lookup returns CDR1 MDHEN and CDR2 SYDVKM. Trimming shortened V by 6 bases and J by 0 bases, and 18 bases separated the two germline ends. The CDR3 contains 16 residues. The DNA of the CDR3 is TGTGCCAGCAGCCCTCAAAGGGGCCTGAGCTCCTACGAGCAGTACTTC. Amino acid sequence: CASSPQRGLSSYEQYF.

This chain uses TRBV10-3 with TRBJ1-6; D unclear. The germline V gene encodes CDR1 ENHRY and CDR2 SYGVKD. The V gene lost 6 bases and the J gene lost 6 bases, with 9 bases spanning the gap. The CDR3 has 13 amino acids. CDR3 sequence: CAISRDGNSPLHF. The CDR3 DNA reads TGTGCCATCAGCCGAGATGGTAATTCACCCCTCCACTTT.

Written as DNA, the CDR3 is TGTGCCACCGGGACATTGAACACTGAAGCTTTCTTT. Encoded protein: CATGTLNTEAFF. This chain joins TRBV15 and TRBJ1-1, with D tentatively TRBD1 (6 bases). Germline-derived CDR1 and CDR2 are LNHNV and YYDKDF (reference sequence). The CDR3 totals 12 residues. Trimming cost V 8 bases and J 0 bases, with 7 bases left between them. The entire variable domain, with the rest obtained from reference TRBV15 and TRBJ1-1, is as follows: DAMVIQNPRYQVTQFGKPVTLSCSQTLNHNVMYWYQQKSSQAPKLLFHYYDKDFNNEADTPDNFQSRRPNTSFCFLDIRSPGLGDTAMYLCATGTLNTEAFFGQGTRLTVV.

This chain joins TRBV4-1 and TRBJ1-1; D not certain. The V end was cut by 5 bases, the J end by 1 base, with 8 bases between. The CDR3 has 13 residues. The germline CDR1 and CDR2 sequences are MGHRA and YSYEKL. Here the CDR3 DNA reads TGCGCCAGCAGCAGGACTAAGAACACTGAAGCTTTCTTT. Translating it yields CASSRTKNTEAFF.

This sequence joins TRBV6-2 or TRBV6-3 and TRBJ1-5; D remains unclear. There are 13 residues in the CDR3. V shed 4 bases and J shed 5 bases, with 9 bases lying between them. Germline CDR1 reads MNHEY; CDR2 reads SVGEGT. Here the CDR3 reads CASSFNRDQPQHF. CDR3 DNA sequence: TGTGCCAGCAGTTTTAACAGAGATCAGCCCCAGCATTTT.

The chain joins TRBV11-3 to TRBJ2-7; 7 bases align to TRBD2. The trim removed 4 bases at V and 3 bases at J, leaving 6 bases unmatched. Germline V gene lookup returns CDR1 SGHNT and CDR2 YENEEA. The CDR3 contains 14 residues. DNA of the CDR3: TGTGCCAGCAGCTCGGGAGGCCTACACTACGAGCAGTACTTC. It translates to CASSSGGLHYEQYF.

The rearrangement links TRBV13 to TRBJ2-3, with D possibly TRBD2 on 6 matching bases. The CDR3 spans 17 residues. Germline V lookup: CDR1 PRHDT, CDR2 FYEKMQ (reference sequence). V shed 0 bases and J shed 0 bases, with 13 bases lying between them. The CDR3 loop reads CASSLGPPAGSTDTQYF. CDR3 nucleotide sequence: TGTGCCAGCAGCTTAGGGCCCCCGGCGGGAAGCACAGATACGCAGTATTTT.

The chain carries TRBV2 and TRBJ1-2, with TRBD1 matching 10 bases. Per the germline V gene, CDR1 is SNHLY and CDR2 is FYNNEI. This CDR3 contains 16 residues. Trimming removed 4 bases from V and 5 bases from J; junction bases left unmatched: 10. CDR3 in amino acids: CASSASQRDRGYGYTF. The CDR3 nucleotides read TGTGCCAGCAGTGCTTCCCAACGGGACAGGGGTTATGGCTACACCTTC.

The rearrangement uses TRBV2 and TRBJ2-1; 12 bases are shared with TRBD2. This CDR3 region has 14 residues. With 3 bases clipped from V and 8 bases from J, the junction kept 2 bases outside the gene matches. Germline CDR1 is SNHLY and CDR2 is FYNNEI. CDR3 in amino acids: CASSDPSGRDEQFF. Here the CDR3 DNA reads TGTGCCAGCAGTGATCCTAGCGGGAGGGATGAGCAGTTCTTC.

The chain employs TRBV7-6 and TRBJ1-5; D gene ambiguous. V was trimmed by 1 base and J by 1 base, leaving 5 bases between them. The CDR3 is 14 amino acids. Germline lookup yields CDR1 SGHVS and CDR2 FNYEAQ. The CDR3 reads CASSLGASNQPQHF. CDR3 sequence (DNA): TGTGCCAGCAGCTTAGGAGCGAGCAATCAGCCCCAGCATTTT.

This clone has just one count. The V gene is TRBV6-5, the J gene TRBJ1-1; 7 bases are a match to TRBD1. The V and J ends lost 11 bases and 0 bases, in that order; junction bases with no gene match: 12. The germline CDR1 and CDR2 sequences are MNHEY and SVGAGI. The CDR3 extends over 15 amino acids. CDR3 sequence (DNA): TGTGCCGGGGCCCCGACAGGGACCTTGAACACTGAAGCTTTCTTT. It yields the protein CAGAPTGTLNTEAFF.

The rearrangement joins TRBV30 to TRBJ2-7; TRBD2 might be the D (5 bases). CDR1 is GTSNPN and CDR2 is SVGIG in the germline V gene (reference sequence). CDR3 length: 13 residues. The V end lost 5 bases, the J end lost 0 bases, and 11 bases lay between the germline ends. In nucleotides, the CDR3 is TGTGCCTGGCAGAGAGGGAGCTCCTACGAGCAGTACTTC. Amino acid sequence: CAWQRGSSYEQYF.

The V call is TRBV7-2, the J call TRBJ2-7, with D possibly matching TRBD1 (5 bases). The V end lost 3 bases, the J end lost 4 bases, and 13 bases lay between the germline ends. The CDR3 contains 14 residues. In germline, CDR1 is SGHTA, CDR2 FQGNSA. Here the CDR3 DNA reads TGTGCCAGCAGCTTTTCGGCAGGGTGGTACGAGCAGTACTTC. Protein sequence: CASSFSAGWYEQYF. The full variable domain, with the rest looked up from reference TRBV7-2 and TRBJ2-7, is GAGVSQSPSNKVTEKGKDVELRCDPISGHTALYWYRQSLGQGLEFLIYFQGNSAPDKSGLPSDRFSAERTGGSVSTLTIQRTQQEDSAVYLCASSFSAGWYEQYFGPGTRLTVT.

This clone was seen a single time. The J gene is TRBJ2-2, the V gene TRBV2; D is possibly TRBD1 (6 bases). V was clipped by 6 bases and J by 4 bases, with 9 bases between them. CDR3 length: 13 residues. Germline lookup yields CDR1 SNHLY and CDR2 FYNNEI. CDR3 coding DNA: TGTGCCAGCAGGGGGGCTCTCACCGGGGAGCTGTTTTTT. This translates into CASRGALTGELFF.

This clone was seen only once. V gene TRBV7-3 combines with J gene TRBJ2-6; TRBD1 aligns across 7 bases. The germline V gene encodes CDR1 SGHTA and CDR2 FQGTGA. There are 18 residues in the CDR3. The trim removed 1 base at V and 0 bases at J, leaving 6 bases unmatched. The CDR3 here is CASSLKGGAFSGANVLTF. DNA of the CDR3: TGTGCCAGCAGCTTAAAAGGGGGCGCTTTCTCTGGGGCCAACGTCCTGACTTTC.

The J gene is TRBJ1-2, the V gene TRBV15; no definite D call. Trimming shortened V by 1 base and J by 2 bases, and 8 bases separated the two germline ends. Germline V gene sequence: CDR1 LNHNV, CDR2 YYDKDF (reference sequence). The CDR3 spans 14 residues. The CDR3 DNA reads as TGTGCCACCAGCAGAGCTAGAGGGAACTATGGCTACACCTTC. It is translated as CATSRARGNYGYTF.

This clone came up once. The sample has other DNA sequences that encode this CDR3 too. The V and J genes are TRBV27 and TRBJ2-7; D not certain. Trimming cost V 2 bases and J 2 bases, with 7 bases left between them. The length of the CDR3 is 13 residues. Germline CDR1 MNHEY, CDR2 SMNVEV (reference sequence). CDR3 coding DNA: TGTGCCAGCAGTTTAGCCAGGACCTACGAGCAGTACTTC. Translation: CASSLARTYEQYF.

This chain connects TRBV5-1 to TRBJ2-1; 11 bases fit TRBD2. From germline, CDR1 is SGHRS and CDR2 YFSETQ. The CDR3 spans 16 residues. V trimming: 4 bases; J trimming: 7 bases; junction bases outside the gene matches: 10. This CDR3 reads CASSPRTSGSENEQFF. CDR3 DNA: TGCGCCAGCAGCCCCCGAACTAGCGGGAGCGAGAATGAGCAGTTCTTC.

This chain connects TRBV7-2 to TRBJ2-6, with a possible D match to TRBD2 (7 bases). With 8 bases removed from V and 2 bases from J, the gap between germline ends came to 16 bases. The CDR3 is made up of 16 amino acids. The germline V gene encodes CDR1 SGHTA and CDR2 FQGNSA. The CDR3: CASLSRGGAGANVLTF. In DNA form, the CDR3 reads TGTGCCAGCCTCTCGAGGGGGGGGGCTGGGGCCAACGTCCTGACTTTC.

The chain couples TRBV5-8 to TRBJ1-5; no definite D call. The CDR3 is 18 residues long. Germline V gene data show CDR1 as SGHTS and CDR2 as YDEGEE. Trimming cost V 4 bases and J 0 bases, with 20 bases left between them. Here the CDR3 reads CASSPPFRRVYSNQPQHF. Here the CDR3 DNA reads TGTGCCAGCAGCCCCCCCTTTAGACGGGTTTATAGCAATCAGCCCCAGCATTTT.

This clone was recorded once. The rearrangement links TRBV7-9 to TRBJ1-2; D is possibly TRBD1 (5 bases). CDR3 length equals 14 residues. Trimming removed 2 bases at V and 8 bases at J, with 15 bases between. Germline V CDR1 and CDR2: SEHNR, FQNEAQ (reference sequence). Here the CDR3 DNA reads TGTGCCAGCAGCTTACCTCAGGGTTCGAACGGCTACACCTTC. This encodes CASSLPQGSNGYTF.